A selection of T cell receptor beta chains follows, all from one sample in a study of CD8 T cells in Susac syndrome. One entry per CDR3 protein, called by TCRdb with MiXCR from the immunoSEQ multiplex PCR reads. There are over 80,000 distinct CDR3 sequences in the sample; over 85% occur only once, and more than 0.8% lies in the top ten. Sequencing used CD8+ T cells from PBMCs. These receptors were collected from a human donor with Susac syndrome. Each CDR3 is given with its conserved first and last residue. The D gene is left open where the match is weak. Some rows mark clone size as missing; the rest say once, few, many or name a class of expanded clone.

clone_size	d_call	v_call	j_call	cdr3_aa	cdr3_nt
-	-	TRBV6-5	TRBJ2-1	CASSYGVEQFF	TGTGCCAGCAGTTACGGTGTTGAGCAGTTCTTC
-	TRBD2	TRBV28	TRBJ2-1	CASSLFGLAQYNEQFF	TGTGCCAGCAGTTTATTTGGACTAGCGCAATACAATGAGCAGTTCTTC
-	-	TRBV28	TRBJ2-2	CASSFFGELFF	TGTGCCAGCAGTTTTTTCGGGGAGCTGTTTTTT
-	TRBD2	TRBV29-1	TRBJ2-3	CSVVSSSGASTDTQYF	TGCAGCGTTGTAAGTTCTAGCGGGGCTAGCACAGATACGCAGTATTTT
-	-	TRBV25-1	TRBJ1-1	CASSERETFF	TGTGCCAGCAGTGAGAGGGAGACTTTCTTT
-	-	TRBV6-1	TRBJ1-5	CASSVGREGHQPQHF	TGTGCCAGCAGTGTGGGCAGGGAAGGGCATCAGCCCCAGCATTTT
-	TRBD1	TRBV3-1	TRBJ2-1	CASSPPPGQAYNEQFF	TGTGCCAGCAGCCCGCCCCCGGGACAGGCCTACAATGAGCAGTTCTTC
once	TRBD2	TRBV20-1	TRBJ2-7	CSARETSKRGLSEQYF	TGCAGTGCTAGAGAGACCAGTAAGCGGGGGTTGAGCGAGCAGTACTTC
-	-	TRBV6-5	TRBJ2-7	CASSYSRSSDEQYF	TGTGCCAGCAGTTACTCGAGGAGTTCGGACGAGCAGTACTTC
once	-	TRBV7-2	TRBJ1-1	CASSPGGAPTEAFF	TGTGCCAGCAGCCCGGGGGGCGCGCCCACTGAAGCTTTCTTT
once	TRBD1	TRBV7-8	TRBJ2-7	CASSIQGNEQYF	TGTGCCAGCTCCATACAGGGGAACGAGCAGTACTTC
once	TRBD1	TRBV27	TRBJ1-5	CASSSLTGLDQPQHF	TGTGCCAGCAGTTCCCTGACAGGGCTGGATCAGCCCCAGCATTTT
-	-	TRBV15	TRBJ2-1	CATSRDRGSGLNEQFF	TGTGCCACCAGCAGAGATCGAGGTAGCGGACTAAATGAGCAGTTCTTC
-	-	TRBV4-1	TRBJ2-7	CASSQGWDVSYEQYF	TGCGCCAGCAGCCAAGGCTGGGATGTATCCTACGAGCAGTACTTC
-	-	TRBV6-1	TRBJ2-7	CATATPRMGRPTDEQYF	TGTGCCACCGCCACCCCTCGGATGGGGCGGCCCACGGACGAGCAGTACTTC
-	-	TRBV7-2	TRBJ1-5	CASRSGNQPQHF	TGTGCCAGCAGGTCCGGAAATCAGCCCCAGCATTTT
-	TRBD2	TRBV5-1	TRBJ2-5	CASSSGTSGRQETQYF	TGCGCCAGCTCGTCCGGGACTAGCGGGAGGCAAGAGACCCAGTACTTC
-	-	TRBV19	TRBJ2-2	CASSTPRDTGELFF	TGTGCCAGTAGCACTCCCAGGGACACCGGGGAGCTGTTTTTT
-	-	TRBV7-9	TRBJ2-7	CASTRPESSYEQYF	TGTGCCAGCACCCGCCCAGAGAGCTCCTACGAGCAGTACTTC
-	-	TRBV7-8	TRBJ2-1	CASSFRGAYNEQFF	TGTGCCAGCAGCTTTCGCGGAGCGTACAATGAGCAGTTCTTC
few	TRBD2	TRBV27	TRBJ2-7	CASSLGTGGIEQYF	TGTGCCAGCAGTTTAGGCACGGGGGGTATCGAGCAGTACTTC
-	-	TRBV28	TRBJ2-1	CASSFDSLSYNEQFF	TGTGCCAGCAGTTTCGACAGCCTCTCCTACAATGAGCAGTTCTTC
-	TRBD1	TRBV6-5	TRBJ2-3	CASSPTQGSADTQYF	TGTGCCAGCAGTCCAACACAGGGGTCGGCAGATACGCAGTATTTT
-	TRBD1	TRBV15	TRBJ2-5	CATSRDFTGGQETQYF	TGTGCCACCAGCAGAGATTTCACAGGGGGCCAAGAGACCCAGTACTTC
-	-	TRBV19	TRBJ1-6	CASSILRDSPLHF	TGTGCCAGTAGTATTTTACGGGATTCACCCCTCCACTTT
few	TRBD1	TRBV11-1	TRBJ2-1	CASSRTGNYNEQFF	TGTGCCAGCAGCCGGACAGGGAACTACAATGAGCAGTTCTTC
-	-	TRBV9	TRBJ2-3	CASSVAADTQYF	TGTGCCAGCAGCGTAGCTGCAGATACGCAGTATTTT
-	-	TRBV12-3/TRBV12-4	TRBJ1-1	CASSLQRWVGAFF	TGTGCCAGCAGTTTGCAGCGCTGGGTAGGAGCTTTCTTT
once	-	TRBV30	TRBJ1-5	CAWSGTGWTQHF	TGTGCCTGGTCCGGGACGGGCTGGACCCAGCATTTT
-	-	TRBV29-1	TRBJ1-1	CSVEGTLNTEAFF	TGCAGCGTTGAAGGGACTCTGAACACTGAAGCTTTCTTT
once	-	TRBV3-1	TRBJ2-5	CASSQELEPPSNF	TGTGCCAGCAGCCAAGAATTGGAGCCTCCATCAAACTTC
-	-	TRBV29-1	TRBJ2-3	CSVVTDTQYF	TGCAGCGTCGTCACAGATACGCAGTATTTT
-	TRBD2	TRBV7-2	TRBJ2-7	CASSQGVFQAGGPHEQYF	TGTGCCAGCAGCCAAGGGGTGTTCCAGGCGGGAGGGCCCCACGAGCAGTACTTC
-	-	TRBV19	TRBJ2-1	CASSPRQGSDNEQFF	TGTGCCAGTAGTCCCCGTCAGGGATCGGACAATGAGCAGTTCTTC
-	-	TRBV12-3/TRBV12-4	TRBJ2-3	CASSLAAITDTQYF	TGTGCCAGCAGTCTAGCCGCAATCACAGATACGCAGTATTTT
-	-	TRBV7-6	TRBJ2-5	CASSITTDFAETQYF	TGTGCCAGCAGCATCACGACAGACTTTGCGGAGACCCAGTACTTC
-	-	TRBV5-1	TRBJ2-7	CASSLAHEQYF	TGCGCCAGCAGCTTGGCCCACGAGCAGTACTTC
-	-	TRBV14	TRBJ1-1	CASSQGRQAFF	TGTGCCAGCAGCCAAGGGAGGCAGGCTTTCTTT
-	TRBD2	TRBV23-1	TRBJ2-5	CASSHPGTSGLSALDKETQYF	TGCGCCAGCAGTCACCCAGGGACTAGCGGATTGTCAGCGCTGGATAAAGAGACCCAGTACTTC
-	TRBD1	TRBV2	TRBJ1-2	CASRTGLGYGYTF	TGTGCCAGCAGGACAGGGCTGGGCTATGGCTACACCTTC
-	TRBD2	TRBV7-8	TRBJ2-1	CASSLSSGGSYNEQFF	TGTGCCAGCAGCTTGAGCAGCGGGGGTTCCTACAATGAGCAGTTCTTC
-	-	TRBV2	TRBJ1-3	CASSGYRSGNTIYF	TGTGCCAGCAGTGGATACCGCTCTGGAAACACCATATATTTT
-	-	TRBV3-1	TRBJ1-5	CASSQGLGGGNQPQHF	TGTGCCAGCAGCCAAGGACTAGGCGGGGGCAATCAGCCCCAGCATTTT
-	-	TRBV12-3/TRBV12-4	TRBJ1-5	CASSLNRDQPQHF	TGTGCCAGCAGTTTGAACAGGGACCAGCCCCAGCATTTT
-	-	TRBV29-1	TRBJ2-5	CSVVLLQGQETQYF	TGCAGCGTTGTGTTGTTACAGGGACAAGAGACCCAGTACTTC
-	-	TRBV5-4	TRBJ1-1	CASSLDSAQNTEAFF	TGTGCCAGCAGCTTGGATTCCGCACAGAACACTGAAGCTTTCTTT
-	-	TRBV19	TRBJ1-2	CASHSPWSYGYTF	TGTGCCAGTCACAGCCCCTGGTCCTATGGCTACACCTTC
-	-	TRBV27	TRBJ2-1	CASSWGADSYNEQFF	TGTGCCAGCAGTTGGGGGGCGGACTCCTACAATGAGCAGTTCTTC
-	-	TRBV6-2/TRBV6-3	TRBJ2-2	CASSYSTRAGELFF	TGTGCCAGCAGTTACTCGACCAGGGCCGGGGAGCTGTTTTTT
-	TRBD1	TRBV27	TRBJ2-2	CASRGQGSTGELFF	TGTGCCAGCAGGGGACAGGGAAGCACCGGGGAGCTGTTTTTT
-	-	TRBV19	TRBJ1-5	CASREMGHQHF	TGTGCCAGTAGGGAGATGGGGCACCAGCATTTT